Presented here are 27 T cell receptor beta chains from one specimen sequenced in a study of blood T cells in healthy people across ages. Together with a sample-barcoded 5' primer, a J-beta primer mix was included in a second PCR lasting about 7 to 12 cycles. MiXCR, applied by TCRdb to the 5' RACE reads, yields one record per CDR3 protein. In the table there are 700,000 to 900,000 distinct CDR3 sequences, about 48% of which are singletons. The sequencing sample was made of blood. The source is a man aged 80 or over in good health.

The V gene is TRBV20-1, the J gene TRBJ2-4; unclear D gene. V gave up 3 bases and J gave up 6 bases, with 15 bases separating them. The CDR3 has 14 amino acids. Germline V gene sequence: CDR1 DFQATT, CDR2 SNEGSKA (reference sequence). The DNA for the CDR3 is TGCAGTGCTAGTGCTCTGCACATTGGAAACATTCAGTACTTC. It translates to CSASALHIGNIQYF.

The V call is TRBV29-1, the J call TRBJ2-1; 12 bases map to TRBD2. The junction had 9 bases not matched to a gene; V was cut back by 4 bases and J by 8 bases. Germline V CDR1 and CDR2: SQVTM, ANQGSEA. The CDR3 sequence is 15 residues long. Here the CDR3 DNA reads TGCAGCGTTGCGGCTAGCGGGGGGGCCGTGGATGAGCAGTTCTTC. Its protein is CSVAASGGAVDEQFF.

The chain uses TRBV28 and TRBJ2-5; 9 positions match TRBD1. The J call may be incorrect, as the DNA end agrees better with TRBJ2-7. CDR1 is MDHEN and CDR2 is SYDVKM in the germline V gene. This CDR3 contains 14 residues. CDR3: CASSWTGASGEQYF. For the CDR3, the DNA is TGTGCCAGCAGTTGGACAGGGGCTTCGGGCGAGCAGTACTTC.

The J gene is TRBJ2-1, the V gene TRBV11-2; possibly TRBD1 for D (6 bases). Trimming pared 3 bases from V and 8 bases from J, leaving 14 bases between. The germline gives CDR1 SGHAT, CDR2 FQNNGV. CDR3 size: 14 residues. The CDR3 DNA sequence: TGTGCCAGCAGCTTGACGGGACATCGGGATGAGCAGTTCTTC. Its translation: CASSLTGHRDEQFF.

This clonotype showed up just a few times. The gene calls are TRBV7-8 and TRBJ1-6; D ambiguous. The V gene's germline CDR1 is SGHVS and CDR2 FQNEAQ. V lost 1 base, J lost 3 bases, and 7 bases lay in between. The CDR3 is 15 residues long. The CDR3 reads CASSLDENYNSPLHF. For the CDR3, the DNA is TGTGCCAGCAGCTTAGACGAAAACTATAATTCACCCCTCCACTTT.

The chain is built from TRBV7-2 and TRBJ2-4; 12 nucleotides align to TRBD2. The CDR3 is made up of 15 amino acids. Germline V CDR1 and CDR2: SGHTA, FQGNSA. The ends lost 6 bases at V and 6 bases at J; junction bases unmatched: 6. The DNA of the CDR3 is TGTGCCAGCAGGGAGACTAGCGGGAGTAGAAACATTCAGTACTTC. The encoded protein is CASRETSGSRNIQYF.

V usage is TRBV18 and J usage is TRBJ2-7; 9 bases map to TRBD1. Unmatched junction bases numbered 4, after V lost 5 bases and J lost 2 bases. The CDR3 consists of 14 residues. Germline CDR1 KGHSH, CDR2 LQKENI. In DNA, the CDR3 is TGTGCCAGCTCATCACAGGGGGCAACCTACGAGCAGTACTTC. It is translated as CASSSQGATYEQYF. Together with reference TRBV18 and TRBJ2-7, the CDR3 gives the full variable domain: NAGVMQNPRHLVRRRGQEARLRCSPMKGHSHVYWYRQLPEEGLKFMVYLQKENIIDESGMPKERFSAEFPKEGPSILRIQQVVRGDSAAYFCASSSQGATYEQYFGPGTRLTVT.

The V call is TRBV12-3 or TRBV12-4, the J call TRBJ1-5; TRBD1 matches 12 bases. The CDR3 runs 14 residues. Trimming at V came to 5 bases and at J to 6 bases, leaving 2 bases not matched to a gene. For the CDR3, the DNA is TGTGCCAGCAGTCTGGGACAGGGGGCTCAGCCCCAGCATTTT. Its protein product is CASSLGQGAQPQHF.

This sequence joins TRBV5-1 and TRBJ1-6; D may be TRBD1 (5 bases). CDR3 length: 14 residues. Germline CDR1 and CDR2: SGHRS and YFSETQ. V lost 3 bases, J lost 7 bases, and 11 bases lay in between. The CDR3 nucleotides are TGCGCCAGCAGCTCGCAGGGAAAGAATTCACCCCTCCACTTT. This sequence encodes CASSSQGKNSPLHF.

This clonotype was picked up a small number of times. The V gene is TRBV29-1, the J gene TRBJ2-1; D possibly matches TRBD1 or TRBD2 (5 bases each). The CDR3 has 15 amino acids. CDR1 is SQVTM, CDR2 ANQGSEA, per germline. Trimming took off 4 bases at V and 0 bases at J, with 13 bases between the two ends. DNA of the CDR3: TGCAGCGTTGTTGGGGGTCCCTACTCCTACAATGAGCAGTTCTTC. Its translation: CSVVGGPYSYNEQFF.

Regarding this clonotype: At one boundary the junction diverges from the germline segment, which might be a read error. The chain links TRBV10-3 to TRBJ1-2, with unresolved D. From germline, CDR1 is ENHRY and CDR2 SYGVKD. CDR3 length: 13 residues. The CDR3, as DNA: TGTGTCATCAGCCAAACAGAGGACTATGGCTACACCTTC. As protein: CVISQTEDYGYTF.

In DNA, the CDR3 is TGTGCCAGCTCAGAAGACCGCTACGAGCAGTACTTC. This codes for CASSEDRYEQYF. The chain couples TRBV18 to TRBJ2-4; D unclear. The J call may be incorrect, as the DNA end agrees better with TRBJ2-7. The V gene's germline CDR1 is KGHSH and CDR2 LQKENI. The CDR3 covers 12 residues.

The sample holds many counts of this clonotype. The chain uses TRBV7-9 and TRBJ2-3, with TRBD1 as a possible D gene (6 bases). V shed 5 bases and J shed 14 bases, with 35 bases lying between them. This CDR3 has 18 amino acids. The germline gives CDR1 SEHNR, CDR2 FQNEAQ (reference sequence). CDR3 protein: CASSPQPWYRVDSGYAYF. As DNA, the CDR3 is TGTGCCAGCAGCCCCCAACCCTGGTACAGGGTGGATTCGGGATACGCGTATTTT.

This chain connects TRBV18 to TRBJ2-7, with a tentative D call TRBD1 (5 bases). The germline V gene encodes CDR1 KGHSH and CDR2 LQKENI. V shed 3 bases and J shed 6 bases, with 15 bases lying between them. The CDR3 has 14 amino acids. This CDR3 reads CASSPSTNGAEQYF. The CDR3 DNA sequence: TGTGCCAGCTCACCTAGTACTAATGGGGCCGAGCAGTACTTC.

The chain links TRBV20-1 to TRBJ2-7; 9 bases line up with TRBD2. Unmatched junction bases numbered 7, after V lost 5 bases and J lost 2 bases. The CDR3 is 14 residues long. Germline V CDR1 and CDR2: DFQATT, SNEGSKA (reference sequence). This CDR3 reads CSASGLAIPYEQYF. DNA for the CDR3: TGCAGTGCTTCGGGACTAGCAATCCCCTACGAGCAGTACTTC.

In its sample, this clonotype was seen many times. V is TRBV5-1 and J is TRBJ2-3; 14 bases match TRBD2. V shed 3 bases, J shed 5 bases, and the junction held 5 bases outside the gene matches. Germline V gene sequence: CDR1 SGHRS, CDR2 YFSETQ. The CDR3 contains 16 residues. The CDR3 nucleotides are TGCGCCAGCAGCTCGGGACTAGCGGGAGTGGTAGATACGCAGTATTTT. Residues: CASSSGLAGVVDTQYF.

This clonotype came up once. The chain links TRBV5-1 to TRBJ2-6; possible D gene TRBD1, 5 bases. Trimming shortened V by 5 bases and J by 0 bases, and 9 bases separated the two germline ends. The germline CDR1 and CDR2 sequences are SGHRS and YFSETQ. The CDR3 extends over 15 amino acids. DNA for the CDR3: TGCGCCAGCAGGAAGGGGCTCTCTGGGGCCAACGTCCTGACTTTC. Translation: CASRKGLSGANVLTF.

The chain couples TRBV29-1 to TRBJ2-3, with no clear D. Between the trimmed V and J ends, which lost 7 bases and 2 bases, there was a span of 7 bases. The germline V gene encodes CDR1 SQVTM and CDR2 ANQGSEA. The CDR3 is 11 residues long. The CDR3: CSAQYTDTQYF. CDR3 sequence (DNA): TGCAGCGCTCAGTACACAGATACGCAGTATTTT.

The chain combines TRBV7-2 with TRBJ1-2, with D maybe TRBD1 (5 bases). Germline lookup yields CDR1 SGHTA and CDR2 FQGNSA. The V and J ends lost 1 base and 0 bases respectively, with 9 bases between them. This CDR3 has 15 residues. CDR3 residues: CASSLERGANYGYTF. The CDR3 bases are TGTGCCAGCAGCTTAGAAAGGGGCGCTAACTATGGCTACACCTTC.

The V and J genes are TRBV21-1 and TRBJ1-1; the D call in the table, TRBD1, was not verified against the DNA. TRBV21-1 is a pseudogene segment. The CDR3 has 14 residues. This chain's CDR3 is CASSKANRFTEAFF. In DNA form, the CDR3 reads TGTGCCAGCAGCAAAGCAAACAGGTTCACTGAAGCTTTCTTT.

The V and J genes are TRBV5-1 and TRBJ2-5; 8 positions agree with TRBD2. Germline V gene lookup returns CDR1 SGHRS and CDR2 YFSETQ. V was pared by 4 bases and J by 11 bases, with 16 bases of the junction left unmatched. The CDR3 has 15 amino acids. This CDR3 is CASSPSGRGDNEQYF. CDR3 nucleotides: TGCGCCAGCAGCCCAAGCGGGAGAGGAGACAATGAGCAGTACTTC.

This clonotype appeared a few times. This chain uses TRBV21-1 with TRBJ2-7; the table names TRBD1, a call not compared with the DNA. TRBV21-1 is labeled a pseudogene. The CDR3 covers 15 residues. The CDR3 here is CASSKAAGDHYEQYF. CDR3 bases: TGTGCCAGCAGCAAAGCGGCGGGGGACCACTACGAGCAGTACTTC.

The V gene is TRBV5-6, the J gene TRBJ2-2; D is possibly TRBD2 (5 bases). This CDR3 is built from 16 residues. Germline CDR1 SGHDT, CDR2 YYEEEE. The V end lost 1 base, the J end lost 5 bases, and 15 bases lay between the germline ends. As DNA, the CDR3 is TGTGCCAGCAGCTTGCCCGGACTCCACGATACCGGGGAGCTGTTTTTT. Translation: CASSLPGLHDTGELFF.

This chain links TRBV3-1 with TRBJ2-7; D may correspond to TRBD1 or TRBD2 (5 bases each). The germline CDR1 and CDR2 sequences are LGHDT and YNNKEL (reference sequence). V was pared by 8 bases and J by 2 bases, with 25 bases between. The length of the CDR3 is 17 residues. The CDR3 region has the DNA TGTGCCAGCGGCCCCGGGACGCGATATGTGGGCACCTACGAGCAGTACTTC. Protein: CASGPGTRYVGTYEQYF.

In regard to this clonotype: Mismatch with germline at one junction end may stem from a read error. CDR3 sequence reads: CSARDGLNYEQYF. Written as DNA, the CDR3 is TGCAGCGCTAGAGATGGGCTGAACTACGAGCAGTACTTC. The V and J genes are TRBV20-1 and TRBJ2-7, with D unclear. Germline CDR1 is DFQATT and CDR2 is SNEGSKA (reference sequence). The CDR3 is 13 residues long.

In nucleotides, the CDR3 is TGTGCCATGCACCGGGACGGGAAGAACACTGAAGCTTTCTTT. Translation: CAMHRDGKNTEAFF. This rearrangement joins TRBV10-3 to TRBJ1-1; D possibly corresponds to TRBD1 (5 bases). The V and J ends lost 9 bases and 1 base respectively, with 15 bases between them. The germline CDR1 and CDR2 sequences are ENHRY and SYGVKD. The CDR3 runs to 14 residues.

The V and J genes are TRBV7-2 and TRBJ2-3; D is uncertain. With 6 bases removed from V and 14 bases from J, the gap between germline ends came to 21 bases. The CDR3 is made up of 13 amino acids. Germline assignment: CDR1 SGHTA and CDR2 FQGNSA. The CDR3 nucleotides read TGTGCCAGCAGTGATTCAGGACCGGAATACGCGTATTTT. Its translation is CASSDSGPEYAYF.